This T cell receptor beta chain was identified in a study of T cells expressing NK-cell markers. TCRdb re-called the 5' RACE reads and catalogs CDR3 proteins one per entry, DNA excluded. The sample totals 350,000 to 400,000 distinct CDR3 sequences; its top ten clones hold around 11%. Whole-study results and caveats: CD8+ T cells in a handful of donors included dominant NKG2C+ clonotypes at roughly 1.0-7.0%. The study did not resolve the HCMV specificity of expanded NKG2C+ T cell clones.

With respect to this clonotype: Its antigen is not identified.

The CDR3 has 18 amino acids. Germline CDR1 reads SQVTM; CDR2 reads ANQGSEA. Sequencing was carried out using blood T cells: a sorted CD56 or NKG2C T cell subset, CD4+ or CD8+ T cells, or bulk PBMC T cells (not recorded which). The chain couples TRBV29-1 to TRBJ2-1; TCRdb selects TRBD2, and the lack of DNA leaves this call unchecked. The TCR originated in a woman between 50 and 59 years old in good health. The CDR3 is CSVDSWLAGGLSYNEQFF.